This T cell receptor beta chain was found in a study of identifying expanded T cells in peripheral blood. Regarding the study as a whole: Approximately 2-week clone count variance significantly increased as total template count grew. Technical replicates showed around 1.2 changed clones; approximately 2 weeks 15 to 20; four weeks 19.

As to this clone: As yet, its antigen is unknown.

No infections or other immune events were documented during collection. Produced via immunoSEQ multiplex PCR; TCRdb's table is partial and in-frame only. The table has about 100,000 clones, roughly 89% seen once. J was trimmed by 4 bases and V by 3 bases; bases with no gene match: 14. This CDR3 spans 18 amino acids. Germline V gene lookup returns CDR1 SGHKS and CDR2 YYEKEE (reference sequence). This chain links TRBV5-5 with TRBJ2-1; the match to TRBD1 covers 9 bases. The sequencing input was blood. The TCR comes from a person aged 18 to 75 in good health. CDR3 sequence reads: CASSSHPQQGAKYNEQFF. CDR3 coding DNA: TGTGCCAGCAGCTCACACCCTCAACAGGGGGCGAAGTACAATGAGCAGTTCTTC.